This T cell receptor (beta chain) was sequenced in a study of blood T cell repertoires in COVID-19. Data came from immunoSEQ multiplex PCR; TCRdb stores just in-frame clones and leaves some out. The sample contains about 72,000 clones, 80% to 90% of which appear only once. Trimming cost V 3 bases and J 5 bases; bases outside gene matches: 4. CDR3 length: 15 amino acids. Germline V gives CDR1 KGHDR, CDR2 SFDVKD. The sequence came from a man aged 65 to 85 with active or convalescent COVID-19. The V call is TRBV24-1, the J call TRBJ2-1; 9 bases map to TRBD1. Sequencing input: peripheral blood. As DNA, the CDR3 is TGTGCCACCAGTGATCGGACAGGGGTAAACAATGAGCAGTTCTTC. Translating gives CATSDRTGVNNEQFF.